The 27 T cell receptor beta chains presented below share a single source sample, sequenced in a study of identical twins listed by TCRdb under 2016. The method behind the library was 5' RACE. The run used an Illumina HiSeq 2000. TCRdb handled the public reads itself, with Q25 trimming in fastp and clone calling in MiXCR, and kept productive beta chains. Each CDR3 protein gets just one entry, which takes the most common genes and DNA from the rows behind it. The sample table contains some 500,000 distinct CDR3 sequences; only one count was recorded for 12% to 15% of them. Around 0.52% of the sample goes to the ten largest clones. The sample was also reused in another study, on yellow fever vaccine responses in identical twins.

The sequencing sample was made of CD4+ T cells sorted from blood. These receptors originate from a young woman in good health.

This clonotype turned up a few times. The V and J genes are TRBV6-5 and TRBJ2-1, with TRBD1 matching 7 bases. V lost 0 bases and J lost 4; bases outside the gene matches: 9. CDR1 MNHEY and CDR2 SVGAGI come from the germline V gene. This CDR3 is built from 17 residues. Here the CDR3 reads CASSYSIRDRVYNEQFF. The CDR3 nucleotides read TGTGCCAGCAGTTACTCGATACGAGACAGGGTATACAATGAGCAGTTCTTC.

Ten or more counts support this clonotype. The chain joins TRBV27 to TRBJ2-3; D gene unclear. Germline V gene sequence: CDR1 MNHEY, CDR2 SMNVEV (reference sequence). The length of the CDR3 is 17 residues. Trimming took off 1 base at V and 0 bases at J, with 14 bases between the two ends. CDR3 in amino acids: CASSLFRPGLSTDTQYF. CDR3 DNA: TGTGCCAGCAGTTTATTCCGACCGGGCCTTAGCACAGATACGCAGTATTTT.

Only a few counts were recorded for this clonotype. This sequence joins TRBV25-1 and TRBJ1-1; D not resolved. There are 15 residues in the CDR3. V was clipped by 5 bases and J by 4 bases, with 17 bases between them. The germline V gene has CDR1 MGHDK and CDR2 SYGVNS. The CDR3: CASSNPQEATTEAFF. Here the CDR3 DNA reads TGTGCCAGCAGTAACCCTCAGGAGGCGACCACTGAAGCTTTCTTT.

This clonotype has a handful of counts. As DNA, the CDR3 is TGTGCCAGCAGCCAAGCCTTACTAGCGAACAAATACAATGAGCAGTTCTTC. Its translation is CASSQALLANKYNEQFF. The chain couples TRBV14 to TRBJ2-1; 7 bases are shared with TRBD2. The germline gives CDR1 SGHDN, CDR2 FVKESK. J gave up 4 bases and V 1 base, and 10 bases lay outside the gene matches. The CDR3 length is 17 residues.

V gene TRBV28 combines with J gene TRBJ1-5, with D perhaps TRBD1 (5 bases). Germline CDR1 and CDR2: MDHEN and SYDVKM. Trimming removed 6 bases at V and 2 bases at J, with 20 bases between. The CDR3 consists of 17 residues. Written as DNA, the CDR3 is TGTGCCAGCAGCCACTACGTTGGCCAGGGCGGCAATCAGCCCCAGCATTTT. This sequence encodes CASSHYVGQGGNQPQHF. Based on the CDR3 plus reference TRBV28 and TRBJ1-5, the full variable domain is DVKVTQSSRYLVKRTGEKVFLECVQDMDHENMFWYRQDPGLGLRLIYFSYDVKMKEKGDIPEGYSVSREKKERFSLILESASTNQTSMYLCASSHYVGQGGNQPQHFGDGTRLSIL.

In this sample, this clonotype turned up a few times. This CDR3 is CASSSTGGYEQFF. CDR3 coding DNA: TGTGCCAGCAGTTCGACAGGGGGCTATGAGCAGTTCTTC. The V and J genes are TRBV12-3 or TRBV12-4 and TRBJ2-1, with 10 bases that match TRBD1. This CDR3 contains 13 residues. The junction had 2 bases not matched to a gene; V was cut back by 4 bases and J by 8 bases.

The chain couples TRBV15 to TRBJ2-3; D not resolved. This CDR3 has 15 residues. Germline V gene data show CDR1 as LNHNV and CDR2 as YYDKDF (reference sequence). V was pared by 0 bases and J by 6 bases, with 13 bases between. The DNA for the CDR3 is TGTGCCACCAGCAGAGATGCTCCCGGTAGGGATACGCAGTATTTT. Translation gives CATSRDAPGRDTQYF.

The chain links TRBV14 to TRBJ2-3; TRBD1 agrees at 9 bases. This CDR3 spans 15 amino acids. Looked up from germline, CDR1 is SGHDN and CDR2 is FVKESK. V was pared by 1 base and J by 5 bases, with 4 bases of the junction left unmatched. CDR3 sequence (DNA): TGTGCCAGCAGCCAAGGGACAGGGGCAGGAGATACGCAGTATTTT. Protein sequence: CASSQGTGAGDTQYF.

This clonotype occurred a few times. The chain carries TRBV14 and TRBJ2-3; D is uncertain. CDR3 length: 13 residues. V was pared by 2 bases and J by 4 bases, with 7 bases between. Germline V gives CDR1 SGHDN, CDR2 FVKESK. The CDR3 spells CASSQPGSDTQYF. Here the CDR3 DNA reads TGTGCCAGCAGCCAACCCGGTTCAGATACGCAGTATTTT.

The chain employs TRBV28 and TRBJ2-3, with 10 bases identical to TRBD2. V trimming: 4 bases; J trimming: 6 bases; junction bases outside the gene matches: 7. Germline CDR1 is MDHEN and CDR2 is SYDVKM. The CDR3 spans 15 residues. CDR3 DNA sequence: TGTGCCAGCAGTTCGACTAGCGGGCCCTGGGATACGCAGTATTTT. Its translation is CASSSTSGPWDTQYF.

This clonotype has at least ten counts. The V call is TRBV29-1, the J call TRBJ2-4; D gene ambiguous. CDR1 is SQVTM, CDR2 ANQGSEA, per germline. The V gene lost 0 bases and the J gene lost 1 base, with 4 bases spanning the gap. The CDR3 totals 13 residues. CDR3 sequence (DNA): TGCAGCGTTGAAGAGGGGGCCAAAAACATTCAGTACTTC. Its protein is CSVEEGAKNIQYF.

This clonotype was seen a few times. This chain connects TRBV6-6 to TRBJ2-3; D ambiguous. Deletions cut 8 bases from V and 6 bases from J, with 9 bases between. The CDR3 length is 11 residues. Germline V gene sequence: CDR1 MNHNY, CDR2 SVGAGI (reference sequence). The DNA for the CDR3 is TGTGCCAGCGGAGCTATTGATACGCAGTATTTT. This sequence encodes CASGAIDTQYF.

This chain connects TRBV5-6 to TRBJ1-2; 7 nucleotides agree with TRBD1. This CDR3 has 13 residues. The V segment lost 3 bases and the J segment 5 bases; nucleotides outside the gene matches: 4. CDR1 and CDR2 from the germline V gene are SGHDT and YYEEEE. Here the CDR3 reads CASSSDRIYGYTF. CDR3 DNA sequence: TGTGCCAGCAGCTCGGACAGGATATATGGCTACACCTTC.

The chain links TRBV12-3 or TRBV12-4 to TRBJ1-5; D is unclear. The length of the CDR3 is 14 residues. Deletions cut 7 bases from V and 2 bases from J, with 12 bases between. Here the CDR3 reads CASTLTGGNQPQHF. CDR3 in DNA: TGTGCCAGCACCCTAACCGGGGGCAATCAGCCCCAGCATTTT.

The chain has TRBV28 and TRBJ2-1; D might be TRBD1 (6 bases). CDR3 length equals 15 residues. The V end lost 2 bases, the J end lost 6 bases, and 14 bases lay between the germline ends. From germline, CDR1 is MDHEN and CDR2 SYDVKM. The DNA for the CDR3 is TGTGCCAGCAGTTTAGGAGACAGGACCCTCAATGAGCAGTTCTTC. Translating gives CASSLGDRTLNEQFF.

About this clonotype: At one of its ends the junction is not consistent with the germline gene, which may arise from a read error. The chain links TRBV28 to TRBJ2-7, with D maybe TRBD2 (5 bases). CDR3 size: 17 residues. Germline assignment: CDR1 MDHEN and CDR2 SYDVKM. In DNA, the CDR3 is TGTGCCAGCATACAAACGGGTAGCGCGGTCCGTTCCTACGAGCAGGACTTC. Translated, it gives CASIQTGSAVRSYEQDF.

This clonotype was seen a few times. V is TRBV29-1 and J is TRBJ1-5; 7 bases fit TRBD1. Unmatched junction bases numbered 12, after V lost 4 bases and J lost 3 bases. The CDR3 contains 16 residues. Germline CDR1 SQVTM, CDR2 ANQGSEA. The CDR3 DNA reads as TGCAGCGTTGCCGACAGGGCCTGGGGGAACAATCAGCCCCAGCATTTT. It codes for CSVADRAWGNNQPQHF.

The chain has TRBV29-1 and TRBJ2-4; 8 bases are a match to TRBD1. V shed 4 bases, J shed 5 bases, and the junction held 7 bases outside the gene matches. The CDR3 extends over 14 amino acids. Germline V gives CDR1 SQVTM, CDR2 ANQGSEA. DNA of the CDR3: TGCAGCGTTGTTGCAGGGGGCGGCCAAAACATTCAGTACTTC. Translation: CSVVAGGGQNIQYF.

This sequence joins TRBV29-1 and TRBJ2-1; D remains unclear. The CDR3 extends over 11 amino acids. CDR1 is SQVTM, CDR2 ANQGSEA, per germline. The ends were cut back, 4 bases at V and 10 bases at J, with 11 bases in the middle. In DNA, the CDR3 is TGCAGCGTTGCCCCGCTGGGGGAGCAGTTCTTC. Its protein is CSVAPLGEQFF.

At least ten counts were recorded for this clonotype. This sequence joins TRBV21-1 and TRBJ2-1; TRBD1, the D gene given by the table, was not confirmed from the DNA. TRBV21-1 is assigned pseudogene status. CDR3 length equals 16 residues. CDR3 DNA: TGTGCCAGCAGCAAAAGGCGCCTAGGGGTGAACAATGAGCAGTTCTTC. Residues: CASSKRRLGVNNEQFF.

This clonotype was seen more than once but under ten times. V gene TRBV25-1 combines with J gene TRBJ2-5; D is unresolved. CDR1 and CDR2 (germline): MGHDK, SYGVNS. The CDR3 runs 13 residues. V lost 3 bases to trimming and J lost 1 base, with 6 bases between them. The CDR3 protein is CASSELGQETQYF. DNA of the CDR3: TGTGCCAGCAGTGAGTTGGGCCAAGAGACCCAGTACTTC. The whole variable domain, remainder taken from reference TRBV25-1 and TRBJ2-5, is EADIYQTPRYLVIGTGKKITLECSQTMGHDKMYWYQQDPGMELHLIHYSYGVNSTEKGDLSSESTVSRIRTEHFPLTLESARPSHTSQYLCASSELGQETQYFGPGTRLLVL.

Ten or more counts support this clonotype. The chain joins TRBV16 to TRBJ2-7; 9 bases align to TRBD2. CDR1 is KGHSY and CDR2 is FQNENV in the germline V gene. The J segment lost 1 base and the V segment lost 4 bases, leaving 2 bases of the junction unmatched. This CDR3 comprises 14 residues. The CDR3: CASSRAGGSYEQYF. The CDR3 DNA is TGTGCCAGCAGCCGCGCGGGGGGGTCCTACGAGCAGTACTTC.

This chain links TRBV7-2 with TRBJ1-1, with 8 nucleotides matching TRBD1. CDR3 size: 15 residues. Trimming at V came to 2 bases and at J to 11 bases, leaving 13 bases not matched to a gene. Germline assignment: CDR1 SGHTA and CDR2 FQGNSA. As DNA, the CDR3 is TGTGCCAGCAGCTTAACTTGGAAGGACAGGGAGAGGGCTTTCTTT. Encoded protein: CASSLTWKDRERAFF. Variable domain in full (rest from reference TRBV7-2 and TRBJ1-1): GAGVSQSPSNKVTEKGKDVELRCDPISGHTALYWYRQSLGQGLEFLIYFQGNSAPDKSGLPSDRFSAERTGGSVSTLTIQRTQQEDSAVYLCASSLTWKDRERAFFGQGTRLTVV.

The J gene is TRBJ2-1, the V gene TRBV7-2; 9 nucleotides line up with TRBD2. Germline-derived CDR1 and CDR2 are SGHTA and FQGNSA. Trimming removed 4 bases from V and 6 bases from J; junction bases left unmatched: 7. This CDR3 has 15 residues. The CDR3 nucleotides read TGTGCCAGCAGCTCGGATAGCGGGAGAGGCAATGAGCAGTTCTTC. Amino acid sequence: CASSSDSGRGNEQFF.

This clonotype was detected a few times. DNA of the CDR3: TGCAGTGCTAGGAAAGGGGGCGGGAGTCCAGATCAGCCCCAGCATTTT. Translation: CSARKGGGSPDQPQHF. J is TRBJ1-5 and V is TRBV20-1; 7 nucleotides align to TRBD1. Trimming removed 3 bases from V and 5 bases from J; junction bases left unmatched: 13. Looked up from germline, CDR1 is DFQATT and CDR2 is SNEGSKA (reference sequence). The CDR3 is 16 residues long.

This clonotype was recorded a few times. The CDR3 bases are TGTGCCAGCCTGGGAACTAGCTACAATGAGCAGTTCTTC. The encoded protein is CASLGTSYNEQFF. This chain uses TRBV2 with TRBJ2-1; D may be TRBD2 (5 bases). The length of the CDR3 is 13 residues. Trimming took off 8 bases at V and 3 bases at J, with 11 bases between the two ends. Germline V gene data show CDR1 as SNHLY and CDR2 as FYNNEI.

This clonotype was counted a few times. The chain recombines TRBV29-1 with TRBJ2-5; D possibly corresponds to TRBD1 (6 bases). The CDR3 covers 13 residues. Germline V lookup: CDR1 SQVTM, CDR2 ANQGSEA. V was clipped by 6 bases and J by 2 bases, with 13 bases between them. The CDR3 region is CSVGRRGQETQYF. In DNA, the CDR3 is TGCAGCGTCGGACGAAGGGGGCAAGAGACCCAGTACTTC.